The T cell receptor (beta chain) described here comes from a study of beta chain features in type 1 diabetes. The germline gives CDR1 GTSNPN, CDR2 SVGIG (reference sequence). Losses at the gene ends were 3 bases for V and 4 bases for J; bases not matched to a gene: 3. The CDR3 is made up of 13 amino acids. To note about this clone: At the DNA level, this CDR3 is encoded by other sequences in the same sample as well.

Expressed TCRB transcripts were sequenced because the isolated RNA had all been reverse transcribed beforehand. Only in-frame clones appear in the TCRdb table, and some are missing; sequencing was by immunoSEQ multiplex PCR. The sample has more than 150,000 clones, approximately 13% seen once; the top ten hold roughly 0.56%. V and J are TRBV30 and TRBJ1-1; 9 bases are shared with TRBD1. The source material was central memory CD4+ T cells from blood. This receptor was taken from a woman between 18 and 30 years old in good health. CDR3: CAWRQGARTEAFF. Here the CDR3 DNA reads TGTGCCTGGAGACAGGGGGCCCGCACTGAAGCTTTCTTT.